Shown below are 5 T cell receptor beta chains from a single sample sequenced in a study of cytomegalovirus exposure and HLA in healthy donors. Vbeta (60) and Jbeta (13) primers were used in the PCR. Measured with immunoSEQ multiplex PCR; TCRdb has only the in-frame clones, and not every one. Of some 200,000 clones listed, about 80% are singletons. Source material: PBMCs. These receptors originate from a woman aged 45-65 years in good health and CMV-seropositive.

The CDR3 sequence is CASRTSGLQETQYF. CDR3 coding DNA: TGTGCCAGCCGGACTAGCGGTCTACAAGAGACCCAGTACTTC. This sequence joins TRBV2 and TRBJ2-5, with 10 positions matching TRBD2. The CDR3 totals 14 residues. With V trimmed by 8 bases and J by 2 bases, 5 bases remained unmatched. Germline V lookup: CDR1 SNHLY, CDR2 FYNNEI.

V gene TRBV18 combines with J gene TRBJ1-2; the D is unclear. Trimming took 0 bases from V and 2 from J, leaving 10 bases between them. The length of the CDR3 is 15 residues. CDR1 is KGHSH and CDR2 is LQKENI in the germline V gene. Here the CDR3 DNA reads TGTGCCAGCTCACCACCGTCATTACAGAACTATGGCTACACCTTC. This sequence encodes CASSPPSLQNYGYTF.

This chain uses TRBV4-2 with TRBJ1-2; a weak D match, TRBD1 (6 bases). V was shortened by 4 bases and J by 0 bases, with 12 bases between the two germline ends. The CDR3 has 15 residues. Germline lookup yields CDR1 LGHNA and CDR2 YNFKEQ. Here the CDR3 reads CASSLTTGANYGYTF. The DNA of the CDR3 is TGTGCCAGCAGCCTTACGACAGGAGCTAACTATGGCTACACCTTC.

V is TRBV7-2 and J is TRBJ2-3; 7 bases line up with TRBD2. Trimming at V came to 5 bases and at J to 2 bases, leaving 7 bases not matched to a gene. The germline V gene has CDR1 SGHTA and CDR2 FQGNSA. The CDR3 spans 15 residues. CDR3 nucleotide sequence: TGTGCCAGCAGCCCCGAGCGGGGTTACACAGATACGCAGTATTTT. Translated: CASSPERGYTDTQYF.

The chain carries TRBV2 and TRBJ1-1, with 7 bases identical to TRBD1. CDR3 length: 14 amino acids. After removal of 4 bases from V and 11 bases from J, the junction contained 13 bases not matched to a gene. The germline gives CDR1 SNHLY, CDR2 FYNNEI. CDR3 sequence: CASSVEGAFVKAFF. DNA of the CDR3: TGTGCCAGCAGTGTGGAGGGGGCGTTTGTTAAGGCTTTCTTT.